This TCR beta chain appears in the sequencing data of a study of blood T cell repertoires in COVID-19. At the level of the study: Researchers got acute and convalescent COVID-19 samples from the United States, Italy and Spain.

Per the authors' pipeline: Amplification of reference gene primers was used by the study to estimate nucleated cell counts. Only in-frame clones appear in the TCRdb table, and some are missing; sequencing was by immunoSEQ multiplex PCR. V and J calls and clone size are as listed in that table; D and trimming were resolved from the DNA. This table has a few hundred thousand clones, 86% appearing once. Patients from Seattle were sampled longitudinally, starting during active infection. Germline V gene sequence: CDR1 LGHNA, CDR2 YSLEER. The CDR3 is 15 amino acids. The junction had 11 bases not matched to a gene; V was cut back by 5 bases and J by 7 bases.

The sample taken for sequencing was peripheral blood. V gene TRBV4-3 combines with J gene TRBJ1-3; 7 bases agree with TRBD1. The clonotype was recovered from a woman aged 60-70 years with COVID-19, enrolled during active disease. As DNA, the CDR3 is TGCGCCAGCAGCTACGCGGGGACAGTATCGAACACCATATATTTT. Encoded protein: CASSYAGTVSNTIYF.